The 19 T cell receptor beta chains below were found in one sample sequenced in a study of T-cell reconstitution after alpha-beta-depleted transplantation in children. Using unique molecular identifiers, the investigators prepared the TCRbeta library. MiXCR, applied by TCRdb to the PCR reads, yields one record per CDR3 protein. The table lists 300,000 to 400,000 distinct CDR3 sequences, about a sixth of them singletons. Here the sequenced sample was PBMCs, mostly from graft donor cells, taken 360 days after TCRalphabeta/CD19-depleted stem cell transplant. These receptors were obtained from a male patient aged 2-15 years who had a stem cell transplant for acute lymphoblastic leukemia, so the T cells may come from the graft donor.

This clonotype was found a few times. The chain recombines TRBV29-1 with TRBJ2-1, with 8 bases aligning to TRBD2. Germline V CDR1 and CDR2: SQVTM, ANQGSEA. The trim removed 6 bases at V and 6 bases at J, leaving 16 bases unmatched. The CDR3 extends over 16 amino acids. CDR3 residues: CSVPAGDGLLRNEQFF. The CDR3, as DNA: TGCAGCGTGCCAGCGGGAGATGGCCTCCTACGCAATGAGCAGTTCTTC.

The CDR3 DNA is TGCAGTGCGAGGGGCGGGGAGGAGACCCAGTACTTC. This codes for CSARGGEETQYF. The rearrangement uses TRBV20-1 and TRBJ2-5; D is possibly TRBD2 (6 bases). The CDR3 spans 12 residues. V was clipped by 6 bases and J by 5 bases, with 13 bases between them. Looked up from germline, CDR1 is DFQATT and CDR2 is SNEGSKA (reference sequence).

The chain joins TRBV12-3 or TRBV12-4 to TRBJ2-7, with 9 nucleotides matching TRBD2. CDR3 length: 17 residues. Unmatched junction bases numbered 15, after V lost 4 bases and J lost 5 bases. CDR3 nucleotide sequence: TGTGCCAGCAGTTCCCAACCACGACTAGCGGTGATTGACGAGCAGTACTTC. Translating gives CASSSQPRLAVIDEQYF.

This clonotype turned up a few times. This sequence joins TRBV12-3 or TRBV12-4 and TRBJ2-7; maybe TRBD2 (6 bases). The CDR3 consists of 16 residues. V lost 6 bases and J lost 2, with 20 bases in between. The CDR3 spells CASSPAGSLAPYEQYF. CDR3 DNA sequence: TGTGCCAGCAGCCCGGCGGGGTCGCTTGCACCCTACGAGCAGTACTTC.

This rearrangement joins TRBV7-6 to TRBJ2-3; a weak D match, TRBD1 (5 bases). The V gene lost 0 bases and the J gene lost 1 base, with 20 bases spanning the gap. The CDR3 totals 19 residues. CDR1 is SGHVS, CDR2 FNYEAQ, per germline. The CDR3 DNA reads as TGTGCCAGCAGCTTAGCGGTGTTTGACTCGCTCAGGGGCACAGATACGCAGTATTTT. This codes for CASSLAVFDSLRGTDTQYF.

This clonotype was detected ten times or more. This chain joins TRBV20-1 and TRBJ2-7; D not resolved. The germline CDR1 and CDR2 sequences are DFQATT and SNEGSKA (reference sequence). V gave up 0 bases and J gave up 6 bases, with 15 bases separating them. The CDR3 has 14 residues. The CDR3 nucleotides read TGCAGTGCTAGAGATGGCAGTAGCCCCCGCGAGCAGTACTTC. Its protein product is CSARDGSSPREQYF.

This clonotype was observed a handful of times. The chain is built from TRBV21-1 and TRBJ2-1. TRBV21-1 is tagged as a pseudogene. This CDR3 is 10 amino acids long. As DNA, the CDR3 is TGCTTAGGGTCCTACAATGAGCAGTTCTTC. This sequence encodes CLGSYNEQFF.

The rearrangement links TRBV13 to TRBJ2-3; possibly TRBD2 for D (5 bases). CDR1 is PRHDT and CDR2 is FYEKMQ in the germline V gene (reference sequence). The germline V and J ends were trimmed by 3 bases and 5 bases, with 15 bases remaining between them. This CDR3 comprises 15 residues. The DNA for the CDR3 is TGTGCCAGCAGCTTTACAGCGGTTTTCGGAGATACGCAGTATTTT. Its protein product is CASSFTAVFGDTQYF.

This clonotype was found a few times. The chain recombines TRBV21-1 with TRBJ2-7; the table's D call TRBD1 went unverified against the DNA. TRBV21-1 is flagged as a pseudogene. The CDR3 has 12 residues. This chain's CDR3 is CASSFGQAEQYF. For the CDR3, the DNA is TGTGCCAGCAGTTTTGGACAGGCCGAGCAGTACTTC.

The V gene is TRBV4-2, the J gene TRBJ2-5, with 9 bases lining up with TRBD2. The J segment lost 2 bases and the V segment lost 4 bases, leaving 2 bases of the junction unmatched. Germline lookup yields CDR1 LGHNA and CDR2 YNFKEQ. The CDR3 contains 14 residues. The CDR3 DNA is TGTGCCAGCAGCCGGGCGGGGGGGCAAGAGACCCAGTACTTC. Translating gives CASSRAGGQETQYF.

This clonotype was picked up many times. This chain uses TRBV5-5 with TRBJ2-7; D possibly corresponds to TRBD1 (5 bases). Per the germline V gene, CDR1 is SGHKS and CDR2 is YYEKEE (reference sequence). CDR3 length equals 12 residues. V gave up 2 bases and J gave up 5 bases, with 8 bases separating them. CDR3 in DNA: TGTGCCAGCAGCTTCGACAGACACGAGCAGTACTTC. It is translated as CASSFDRHEQYF.

In this sample, this clonotype turned up a few times. The chain carries TRBV12-3 or TRBV12-4 and TRBJ1-4, with a possible D match to TRBD1 (6 bases). The V end lost 2 bases, the J end lost 15 bases, and 19 bases lay between the germline ends. The CDR3 covers 14 residues. CDR3 in amino acids: CASSLNRAREKVFF. CDR3 DNA: TGTGCCAGCAGTTTAAACAGGGCCAGGGAAAAGGTGTTTTTT.

The chain carries TRBV6-2 or TRBV6-3 and TRBJ2-1, with 8 bases matching TRBD2. This CDR3 has 14 amino acids. CDR1 is MNHEY, CDR2 SVGEGT, per germline. J lost 7 bases, V lost 4 bases, and 6 bases had no gene match. This CDR3 is CASSSSGSTNEQFF. The CDR3 region has the DNA TGTGCCAGCAGTTCCAGCGGGAGTACTAATGAGCAGTTCTTC.

This clonotype has just a few counts. This chain links TRBV11-2 with TRBJ2-3, with D possibly TRBD2 on 7 matching bases. The germline V gene encodes CDR1 SGHAT and CDR2 FQNNGV. V dropped 0 bases and J dropped 2 bases, with 18 bases sitting between them. The CDR3 length is 18 residues. In DNA form, the CDR3 reads TGTGCCAGCAGCTTAGAGGGGGGCATGCGGGAGTTCACAGATACGCAGTATTTT. The encoded protein is CASSLEGGMREFTDTQYF.

This clonotype was seen many times. The chain uses TRBV2 and TRBJ2-7; D might be TRBD2 (5 bases). CDR1 is SNHLY and CDR2 is FYNNEI in the germline V gene. CDR3 length: 14 amino acids. The V end lost 3 bases, the J end lost 2 bases, and 11 bases lay between the germline ends. CDR3 DNA: TGTGCCAGCAGTGACGAAGAGGGTACCTACGAGCAGTACTTC. It is translated as CASSDEEGTYEQYF.

The V call is TRBV12-3 or TRBV12-4, the J call TRBJ2-3; D is unclear. The ends were cut back, 4 bases at V and 0 bases at J, with 8 bases in the middle. This CDR3 is built from 14 residues. CDR3 amino acids: CASSWALSTDTQYF. CDR3 coding DNA: TGTGCCAGCAGTTGGGCCCTCAGCACAGATACGCAGTATTTT.

The gene calls are TRBV7-3 and TRBJ2-7, with 7 positions matching TRBD2. Trimming at V came to 1 base and at J to 0 bases, leaving 3 bases not matched to a gene. The CDR3 sequence is 15 residues long. Germline-derived CDR1 and CDR2 are SGHTA and FQGTGA. The CDR3 DNA reads TGTGCCAGCAGCTTAAATGGCGGGGGCTCCTACGAGCAGTACTTC. Translation gives CASSLNGGGSYEQYF. The variable domain in full, with the rest retrieved from reference TRBV7-3 and TRBJ2-7, is GAGVSQTPSNKVTEKGKYVELRCDPISGHTALYWYRQSLGQGPEFLIYFQGTGAADDSGLPNDRFFAVRPEGSVSTLKIQRTERGDSAVYLCASSLNGGGSYEQYFGPGTRLTVT.

This clonotype was picked up many times. The chain employs TRBV20-1 and TRBJ2-5, with TRBD2 identical over 7 bases. V was pared by 6 bases and J by 3 bases, with 4 bases of the junction left unmatched. This CDR3 region has 12 residues. The germline V gene has CDR1 DFQATT and CDR2 SNEGSKA (reference sequence). This CDR3 reads CSAGLAEETQYF. DNA of the CDR3: TGCAGTGCCGGGCTAGCGGAAGAGACCCAGTACTTC.

The sample holds many counts of this clonotype. The chain is built from TRBV7-8 and TRBJ2-3, with 11 bases matching TRBD2. This CDR3 has 16 amino acids. Losses at the gene ends were 4 bases for V and 4 bases for J; bases not matched to a gene: 7. CDR1 and CDR2 from the germline V gene are SGHVS and FQNEAQ. The CDR3 sequence is CASSWRATSGADTQYF. For the CDR3, the DNA is TGTGCCAGCAGCTGGCGGGCGACTAGCGGGGCAGATACGCAGTATTTT. Using reference TRBV7-8 and TRBJ2-3 for the parts outside the CDR3, the full variable domain is GAGVSQSPRYKVAKRGQDVALRCDPISGHVSLFWYQQALGQGPEFLTYFQNEAQLDKSGLPSDRFFAERPEGSVSTLKIQRTQQEDSAVYLCASSWRATSGADTQYFGPGTRLTVL.